The entry that follows covers one T cell receptor beta chain sequence. The sample is drawn from a study of blood T cell repertoires in COVID-19. Turning to the study itself: Researchers got acute and convalescent COVID-19 samples from the United States, Italy and Spain. Nucleic acid was either cDNA or gDNA, and it came from T cells, B-cell-depleted T cells, or PBMCs.

The V end lost 2 bases, the J end lost 0 bases, and 13 bases lay between the germline ends. CDR3 length equals 16 residues. Germline V CDR1 and CDR2: SEHNR, FQNEAQ (reference sequence). How the authors handled the data: For nucleated cells, counts were estimated from reference gene primer amplification. TCRdb keeps only in-frame clones here, not all; method: immunoSEQ multiplex PCR. Clone size and the V and J calls come from that table; the DNA yielded D and trimming. The sample yields 260,000 or so clones, about four fifths seen once. This sequence joins TRBV7-9 and TRBJ1-2, with D possibly being TRBD1 (6 bases). The sequencing sample was made of peripheral blood. This clonotype was obtained from a woman in her seventies with acute or convalescent COVID-19. The CDR3 reads CASSLSRDTTNYGYTF. The CDR3 nucleotides read TGTGCCAGCAGCTTAAGTCGGGACACAACTAACTATGGCTACACCTTC.